The 16 T cell receptor beta chains given below trace back to one sample, sequenced in a study of metastatic and nonmetastatic thyroid tumors. With MiXCR, TCRdb reprocessed the PCR reads. The top ten clones hold 9.5% to 15% of a sample with just over 15,000 clones, approximately 23% of them seen once. No treatment had been given to any patient before thyroid surgery. Sample: tumor tissue. The source of these receptors is a female donor with papillary thyroid cancer or a benign thyroid nodule (not recorded which). Some clones in this sample may be carry-over from other donors' samples.

This clone was detected many times. A junction boundary mismatches the germline segment, possibly from a read error. This chain's CDR3 is CSAENTDTQYF. The CDR3 DNA reads TGCAGCGCTGAAAACACAGATACGCAGTATTTT. This sequence joins TRBV29-1 and TRBJ2-3, with D uncertain. Germline loops: CDR1 SQVTM, CDR2 ANQGSEA. CDR3 length: 11 residues.

This clone was seen ten or more times. CDR3 protein: CAIRRTGTSGTDTQYF. DNA for the CDR3: TGTGCCATCAGAAGAACCGGGACTAGCGGCACAGATACGCAGTATTTT. The chain is built from TRBV10-3 and TRBJ2-3, with 10 bases that match TRBD2. Per the germline V gene, CDR1 is ENHRY and CDR2 is SYGVKD. This CDR3 contains 16 residues. Trimming removed 6 bases from V and 1 base from J; junction bases left unmatched: 7.

By share, this clone ranks as medium-sized. The V call is TRBV6-1, the J call TRBJ2-7; D is undetermined. The CDR3 consists of 13 residues. Germline lookup yields CDR1 MNHNS and CDR2 SASEGT. The V gene lost 4 bases and the J gene lost 3 bases, with 10 bases spanning the gap. CDR3 sequence reads: CASSGDFHYEQYF. In DNA, the CDR3 is TGTGCCAGCAGTGGCGATTTCCACTACGAGCAGTACTTC.

This chain joins TRBV6-2 or TRBV6-3 and TRBJ2-5; TRBD2 matches at 9 bases. The CDR3 spans 16 residues. The junction had 10 bases not matched to a gene; V was cut back by 6 bases and J by 2 bases. Germline CDR1 is MNHEY and CDR2 is SVGEGT. The CDR3 coding sequence is TGTGCCAGCAGATTAGATAGCGGGAGCAGTCAAGAGACCCAGTACTTC. It translates to CASRLDSGSSQETQYF.

The chain recombines TRBV20-1 with TRBJ2-7; 7 nucleotides align to TRBD1. Germline-derived CDR1 and CDR2 are DFQATT and SNEGSKA (reference sequence). CDR3 length: 15 amino acids. V gave up 1 base and J gave up 4 bases; unmatched junction bases: 10. The DNA of the CDR3 is TGCAGTGCTAGAGTTGCCGACAGGGAGAGTTACGAGCAGTACTTC. Translating it yields CSARVADRESYEQYF.

The table lists this clone with a few counts. The chain joins TRBV28 to TRBJ2-2; a possible D gene is TRBD1 (6 bases). The CDR3 consists of 16 residues. The V end lost 6 bases, the J end lost 7 bases, and 21 bases lay between the germline ends. Germline V gene data show CDR1 as MDHEN and CDR2 as SYDVKM. DNA for the CDR3: TGTGCCAGCAGACAAAAAATAATGCGACAGGTCGGGGAGCTGTTTTTT. It encodes CASRQKIMRQVGELFF.

There are many counts of this clone. The chain joins TRBV7-9 to TRBJ2-3, with 11 bases matching TRBD2. Germline V gene data show CDR1 as SEHNR and CDR2 as FQNEAQ (reference sequence). The CDR3 covers 15 residues. V lost 1 base, J lost 3 bases, and 0 bases stayed unmatched. The CDR3 DNA follows: TGTGCCAGCAGCTTAGGGACTAGCGGGACAGATACGCAGTATTTT. It is translated as CASSLGTSGTDTQYF.

The chain has TRBV5-1 and TRBJ1-3; the D gene is possibly TRBD1 (5 bases). The CDR3 runs to 15 residues. Germline V gives CDR1 SGHRS, CDR2 YFSETQ. The V end was cut by 0 bases, the J end by 6 bases, with 13 bases between. CDR3 protein: CASSLGAGELNTIYF. The CDR3 DNA sequence: TGCGCCAGCAGCTTGGGCGCGGGGGAGTTAAACACCATATATTTT.

This clone qualifies as medium-sized (0.01 to 0.1%). The rearrangement joins TRBV12-3 or TRBV12-4 to TRBJ1-1; 8 positions match TRBD1. Trimming cost V 6 bases and J 1 base; bases outside gene matches: 7. This CDR3 comprises 15 residues. In DNA, the CDR3 is TGTGCCAGCAGGGACAGGGCCTCGTGGAACACTGAAGCTTTCTTT. Residues: CASRDRASWNTEAFF.

This chain connects TRBV9 to TRBJ2-1, with D possibly matching TRBD2 (5 bases). This CDR3 comprises 13 residues. Germline CDR1 is SGDLS and CDR2 is YYNGEE. Trimming cost V 3 bases and J 6 bases, with 10 bases left between them. This chain's CDR3 is CASSDERSNEQFF. The DNA of the CDR3 is TGTGCCAGCAGCGACGAGCGGAGCAATGAGCAGTTCTTC.

By proportion, this clone is medium-sized. This chain connects TRBV4-1 to TRBJ2-1; TRBD2 might be the D (6 bases). V was trimmed by 1 base and J by 3 bases, leaving 16 bases between them. Germline CDR1 MGHRA, CDR2 YSYEKL. The CDR3 contains 17 residues. CDR3 sequence: CASSQARSSGVYNEQFF. In nucleotides, the CDR3 is TGCGCCAGCAGCCAAGCTCGTTCATCGGGAGTCTACAATGAGCAGTTCTTC.

This clone was picked up many times. The chain recombines TRBV11-2 with TRBJ1-1, with 8 bases fitting TRBD1. Germline V gives CDR1 SGHAT, CDR2 FQNNGV. V lost 5 bases and J lost 4; bases outside the gene matches: 0. The CDR3 is 12 residues long. CDR3 loop: CASSTGGTEAFF. DNA of the CDR3: TGTGCCAGCAGCACAGGGGGCACTGAAGCTTTCTTT.

The chain uses TRBV5-1 and TRBJ2-3; TRBD2 matches 9 bases. Germline V lookup: CDR1 SGHRS, CDR2 YFSETQ. The length of the CDR3 is 14 residues. The V gene end was trimmed by 3 bases and the J gene end by 4 bases; junction bases not matched to a gene: 3. CDR3 protein: CASSSGGRADTQYF. The CDR3 DNA reads as TGCGCCAGCAGCTCCGGCGGGAGGGCAGATACGCAGTATTTT. The full variable domain, completed using reference TRBV5-1 and TRBJ2-3, is KAGVTQTPRYLIKTRGQQVTLSCSPISGHRSVSWYQQTPGQGLQFLFEYFSETQRNKGNFPGRFSGRQFSNSRSEMNVSTLELGDSALYLCASSSGGRADTQYFGPGTRLTVL.

The genes are TRBV4-1 and TRBJ2-2; TRBD2 is a possible D gene (6 bases). V lost 2 bases and J 0 bases, leaving 10 bases between the germline ends. The germline V gene has CDR1 MGHRA and CDR2 YSYEKL. The CDR3 is 16 amino acids. For the CDR3, the DNA is TGCGCCAGCAGCCAATTCGGCGGGACGAACACCGGGGAGCTGTTTTTT. Translating it yields CASSQFGGTNTGELFF.

This clone appeared many times. The rearrangement uses TRBV27 and TRBJ1-1, with 8 bases identical to TRBD1. The germline V gene encodes CDR1 MNHEY and CDR2 SMNVEV (reference sequence). This CDR3 spans 15 amino acids. V was pared by 0 bases and J by 1 base, with 1 base of the junction left unmatched. The CDR3 sequence: CASSLSGTGNTEAFF. In DNA, the CDR3 is TGTGCCAGCAGTTTATCCGGGACAGGGAACACTGAAGCTTTCTTT.

This clone came up many times. This chain uses TRBV20-1 with TRBJ2-7, with 7 bases lining up with TRBD1. This CDR3 comprises 15 residues. Germline trimming cut 0 bases from V and 1 base from J; bases unmatched to any gene: 6. Per the germline V gene, CDR1 is DFQATT and CDR2 is SNEGSKA (reference sequence). CDR3 in DNA: TGCAGTGCTAGAGATCGGCGCAGGGGGTCCTACGAGCAGTACTTC. Its translation: CSARDRRRGSYEQYF.